A selection of T cell receptor beta chains follows, all from one sample in a study of blood T cell repertoires in COVID-19. Assay: immunoSEQ multiplex PCR; the TCRdb copy retains only in-frame clones and omits some. The sample records approximately 260,000 clones, over 70% being singletons. Sequenced input: peripheral blood. These receptor sequences come from a human donor in a cohort sampled during active COVID-19. The CDR3 runs from the conserved cysteine through the conserved F or W. The order of the fields is clone size, D gene, V gene, J gene, CDR3 DNA, CDR3 protein. The D gene is left open where the match is weak. Where a row states a size, it is once, few, many or the class of an expanded clone; other rows omit it.

>-|-|TRBV6-5|TRBJ1-1
TGTGCCAGCAGGAGGCTCGACACTGAAGCTTTCTTT
CASRRLDTEAFF
>once|TRBD1|TRBV19|TRBJ1-3
TGTGCCAGTAGTACGCACAGGGGGCCCTCAGGAAACACCATATATTTT
CASSTHRGPSGNTIYF
>-|-|TRBV7-6|TRBJ1-4
TGTGCCAGCAGCTCAGGCCAGGGTCTTGAAAAACTGTTTTTT
CASSSGQGLEKLFF
>few|-|TRBV12-3/TRBV12-4|TRBJ2-6
TGTGCCAGCAGTTTCAGTGGGGCCAACGTCCTGACTTTC
CASSFSGANVLTF
>-|-|TRBV18|TRBJ2-7
TGTGCCAGCTCACCAGAGTCTTTAAAAGCCGACGAGCAGTACTTC
CASSPESLKADEQYF
>-|-|TRBV19|TRBJ2-7
TGTGCCAGTAGCCGGGGAGGCTCCTACGAGCAGTACTTC
CASSRGGSYEQYF
>-|TRBD1|TRBV5-1|TRBJ2-7
TGCGCCAGCAGCGTTACCGGGACAGGGTTTTACGAGCAGTACTTC
CASSVTGTGFYEQYF
>-|-|TRBV5-4|TRBJ1-2
TGTGCCAGCAGCTTTTTGGGCGCGAATGGCTACACCTTC
CASSFLGANGYTF
>-|-|TRBV6-2/TRBV6-3|TRBJ2-5
TGTGCCAGCAGTTGGGGTACAGGGTTGGAGACCCAGTACTTC
CASSWGTGLETQYF
>once|-|TRBV6-5|TRBJ1-2
TGTGCCAGCGTAATCCGGGAGGGACAAGTCTATGGCTACACCTTC
CASVIREGQVYGYTF
>-|TRBD2|TRBV28|TRBJ2-1
TGTGCCAGCAGTACCACTAGCGGGGGCTCCTACAATGAGCAGTTCTTC
CASSTTSGGSYNEQFF
>-|-|TRBV19|TRBJ1-1
TGTGCCACTTGGCAGGGCACTGAAGCTTTCTTT
CATWQGTEAFF
>many|-|TRBV5-8|TRBJ2-5
TGTGCCAGCAGTCCTGACTGGGTAGAGACCCAGTACTTC
CASSPDWVETQYF
>-|TRBD1|TRBV5-1|TRBJ2-7
TGCGCCAGCAGCTTGGTGGGACAGGGGGCGGAGCAGTACTTC
CASSLVGQGAEQYF
>-|-|TRBV6-5|TRBJ1-1
TGTGCCAGCAAAGGCAGGCTCTCAGGGACTGAAGCTTTCTTT
CASKGRLSGTEAFF
>-|-|TRBV18|TRBJ2-7
TGTGCCAGCTCACCAACGAGCGCAAACTACGAGCAGTACTTC
CASSPTSANYEQYF
>-|-|TRBV4-2|TRBJ2-1
TGTGCCAGCAGCCACGAAGGGGCTGGTTTCGATGAGCAGTTCTTC
CASSHEGAGFDEQFF
>once|-|TRBV6-6|TRBJ1-2
TGTGCCAGCATAGGGACTCAAAAGGGCTATGGCTACACCTTC
CASIGTQKGYGYTF
>few|-|TRBV11-2|TRBJ1-1
TGTGCCAGCAGCTTCTTGAACACTGAAGCTTTCTTT
CASSFLNTEAFF
>-|TRBD2|TRBV5-1|TRBJ2-5
TGCGCCAGCAGCGGCCCGGGACTAGCGGGGGGAGAGACCCAGTACTTC
CASSGPGLAGGETQYF
>-|-|TRBV5-1|TRBJ2-2
TGCGCCAGCAGCTTGGCCGTGGAGGGGGCGGGCACCGGGGAGCTGTTTTTT
CASSLAVEGAGTGELFF
>once|TRBD2|TRBV4-2|TRBJ2-5
TGTGCCAGCAGCCAAGTGATAGCGGGGGGTCCCGAGACCCAGTACTTC
CASSQVIAGGPETQYF
>-|TRBD1|TRBV5-1|TRBJ1-1
TGCGCCAGCAGCTCTACTACAGGGGCCACTGAAGCTTTCTTT
CASSSTTGATEAFF
>once|-|TRBV27|TRBJ1-3
TGTGCCAGCAGCCGAGGGGGATTCTCTGGAAACACCATATATTTT
CASSRGGFSGNTIYF
>-|TRBD1|TRBV5-1|TRBJ1-1
TGCGCCAGCAGCCCGGACAGGGTCGGAGGGCCTGAAGCTTTCTTT
CASSPDRVGGPEAFF
>once|-|TRBV6-1|TRBJ1-2
TGTGCCAGCAGTGACAGGGGATATGGCTACACCTTC
CASSDRGYGYTF
>-|TRBD1|TRBV19|TRBJ2-7
TGTGCCAGTAGCTCAGGGACAGGGATAGGCGAGCAGTACTTC
CASSSGTGIGEQYF
>-|TRBD1|TRBV6-5|TRBJ2-7
TGTGCCAGCAGCCGGACAGGGGGGGTTTACGAGCAGTACTTC
CASSRTGGVYEQYF
>-|TRBD2|TRBV19|TRBJ2-5
TGTGCCAGTAGCCCCCTTGGCGGGGGTCAAGAGACCCAGTACTTC
CASSPLGGGQETQYF
>-|-|TRBV15|TRBJ1-4
TGTGCCACCAGCATCCAGGGGACTAATGAAAAACTGTTTTTT
CATSIQGTNEKLFF
>once|TRBD1|TRBV27|TRBJ2-7
TGTGCCAGCAGTTTATATGGGACAGGGCCCAACGAGCAGTACTTC
CASSLYGTGPNEQYF
>-|TRBD1|TRBV5-1|TRBJ1-3
TGCGCCAGTGGGACAGGAGGAAACACCATATATTTT
CASGTGGNTIYF
>once|TRBD2|TRBV2|TRBJ2-2
TGTGCCGGGGGGACTAGCGGGCGCCCAAGGGACGGGGAGCTGTTTTTT
CAGGTSGRPRDGELFF
>-|TRBD1|TRBV28|TRBJ1-2
TGTGCCAGCAGTTCATTGCCGGGACAGGGCAAGTTGCCGTTCTATGGCTACACCTTC
CASSSLPGQGKLPFYGYTF
>-|TRBD2|TRBV27|TRBJ2-1
TGTGCCAGCACCCCACTAAGCGGGGGAATCTACAATGAGCAGTTCTTC
CASTPLSGGIYNEQFF
>-|-|TRBV5-5|TRBJ1-1
TGTGCCAGCAGCCTCTACCGGGATTCGATATTAGCTTTCTTT
CASSLYRDSILAFF
>-|TRBD1|TRBV18|TRBJ1-3
TGTGCCAGCTCCCCGGGACAGCTTGGGGGAAACACCATATATTTT
CASSPGQLGGNTIYF
>-|-|TRBV7-2|TRBJ2-7
TGTGCCAGCAGTAGAAACCGGGACAAATTGTACGAGCAGTACTTC
CASSRNRDKLYEQYF
>-|-|TRBV6-2/TRBV6-3|TRBJ1-5
TGTGCCAGCAGTTACCCCGGGGGCAATCAGCCCCAGCATTTT
CASSYPGGNQPQHF
>-|TRBD1|TRBV27|TRBJ2-3
TGTGCCAGCAGTATAATAACCGGGACAGGGGACCAGGATACGCAGTATTTT
CASSIITGTGDQDTQYF
>few|TRBD1|TRBV7-9|TRBJ1-1
TGTGCCAGCATCTCCGGGACAGGGGGCGCATTGTACACTGAAGCTTTCTTT
CASISGTGGALYTEAFF
>many|-|TRBV12-3/TRBV12-4|TRBJ1-1
TGTGCCAGCAATTCCGAGTCCACTGAAGCTTTCTTT
CASNSESTEAFF
>-|TRBD2|TRBV5-4|TRBJ2-1
TGTGCCAGCAGCCTTAAAACTAGCGGGCTGTACAATGAGCAGTTCTTC
CASSLKTSGLYNEQFF
>-|TRBD1|TRBV5-1|TRBJ2-3
TGCGCCAGCAGCCTAAACAGGGGTTTCGGGGATACGCAGTATTTT
CASSLNRGFGDTQYF
>-|-|TRBV4-1|TRBJ2-1
TGCGCCAGCAGCCAAGACAGGGCACCCTACAATGAGCAGTTCTTC
CASSQDRAPYNEQFF
>once|TRBD1|TRBV6-2/TRBV6-3|TRBJ1-5
TGTGCCAGCAGTTACACAAGGGCAGGGGGCAAGTATAGCAATCAGCCCCAGCATTTT
CASSYTRAGGKYSNQPQHF
>-|-|TRBV4-1|TRBJ2-6
TGCGCCAGCAGCCCGCATTCCTGGACACGCCAGAGCTCTGGGGCCAACGTCCTGACTTTC
CASSPHSWTRQSSGANVLTF
>-|-|TRBV4-1|TRBJ1-5
TGCGCCAGCAGCCAAGGCGCACGAGGGCTATTAGACAATCAGCCCCAGCATTTT
CASSQGARGLLDNQPQHF
>-|-|TRBV4-1|TRBJ2-5
TGCGCCAGCAGCCAGCTCGAGGCAGAAGAGACCCAGTACTTC
CASSQLEAEETQYF
>-|TRBD2|TRBV19|TRBJ2-1
TGTGCCAGTAGTATAGCGGGGGGGGATGAGCAGTTCTTC
CASSIAGGDEQFF